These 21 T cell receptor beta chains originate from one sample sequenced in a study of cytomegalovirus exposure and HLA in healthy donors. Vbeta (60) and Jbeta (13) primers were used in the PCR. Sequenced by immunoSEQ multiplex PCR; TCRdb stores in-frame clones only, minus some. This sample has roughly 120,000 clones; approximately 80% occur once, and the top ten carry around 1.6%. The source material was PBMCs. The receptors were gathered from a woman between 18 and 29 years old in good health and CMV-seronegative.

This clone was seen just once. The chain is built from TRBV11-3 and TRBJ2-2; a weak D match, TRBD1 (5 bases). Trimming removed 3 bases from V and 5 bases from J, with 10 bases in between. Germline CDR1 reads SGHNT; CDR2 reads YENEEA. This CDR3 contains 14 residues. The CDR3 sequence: CASSLSRDTGELFF. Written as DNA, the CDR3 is TGTGCCAGCAGCTTGTCCAGGGATACCGGGGAGCTGTTTTTT.

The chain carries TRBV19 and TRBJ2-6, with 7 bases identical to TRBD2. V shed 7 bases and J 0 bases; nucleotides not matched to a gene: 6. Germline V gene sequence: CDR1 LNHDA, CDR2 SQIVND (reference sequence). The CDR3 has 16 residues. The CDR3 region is CASTAGRVSGANVLTF. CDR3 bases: TGTGCCAGTACCGCAGGGAGGGTCTCTGGGGCCAACGTCCTGACTTTC.

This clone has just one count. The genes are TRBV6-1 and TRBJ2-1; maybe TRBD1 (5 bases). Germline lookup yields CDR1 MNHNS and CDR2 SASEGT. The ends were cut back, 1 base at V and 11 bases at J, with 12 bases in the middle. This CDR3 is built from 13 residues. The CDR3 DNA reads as TGTGCCAGCAGTGAAGACCTGGCAGGGCAGCAGTTCTTC. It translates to CASSEDLAGQQFF.

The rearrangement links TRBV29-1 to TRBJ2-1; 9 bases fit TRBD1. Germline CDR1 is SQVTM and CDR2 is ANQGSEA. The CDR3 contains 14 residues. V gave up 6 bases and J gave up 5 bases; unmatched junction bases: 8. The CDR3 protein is CSVLRDRANNEQFF. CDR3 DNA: TGCAGCGTCCTCCGGGACAGGGCTAACAATGAGCAGTTCTTC.

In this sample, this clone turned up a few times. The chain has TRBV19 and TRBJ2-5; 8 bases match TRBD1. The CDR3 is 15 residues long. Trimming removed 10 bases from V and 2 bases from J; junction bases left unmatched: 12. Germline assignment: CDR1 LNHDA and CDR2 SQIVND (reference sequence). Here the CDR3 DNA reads TGTGCCACTGCCACCGGGACAGGACCGCAAGAGACCCAGTACTTC. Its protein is CATATGTGPQETQYF.

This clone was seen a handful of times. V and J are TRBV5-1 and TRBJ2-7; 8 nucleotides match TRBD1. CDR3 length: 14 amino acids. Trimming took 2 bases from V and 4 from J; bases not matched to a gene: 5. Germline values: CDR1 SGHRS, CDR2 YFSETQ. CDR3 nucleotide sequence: TGCGCCAGCAGCTTTGGACAGGGAGGATACGAGCAGTACTTC. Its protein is CASSFGQGGYEQYF.

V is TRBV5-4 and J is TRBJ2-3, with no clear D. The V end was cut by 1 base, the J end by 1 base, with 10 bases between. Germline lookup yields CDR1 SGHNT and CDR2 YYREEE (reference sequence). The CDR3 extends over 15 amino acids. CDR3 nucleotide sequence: TGTGCCAGCAGCTTGACGTGGGCCCGCACAGATACGCAGTATTTT. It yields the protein CASSLTWARTDTQYF.

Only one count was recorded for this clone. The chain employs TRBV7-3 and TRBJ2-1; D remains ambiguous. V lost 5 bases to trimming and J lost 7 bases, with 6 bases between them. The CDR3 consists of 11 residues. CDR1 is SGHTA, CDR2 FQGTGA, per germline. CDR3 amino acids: CASSPGNEQFF. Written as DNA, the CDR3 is TGTGCCAGCAGCCCCGGTAATGAGCAGTTCTTC. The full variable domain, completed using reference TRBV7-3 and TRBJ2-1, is GAGVSQTPSNKVTEKGKYVELRCDPISGHTALYWYRQSLGQGPEFLIYFQGTGAADDSGLPNDRFFAVRPEGSVSTLKIQRTERGDSAVYLCASSPGNEQFFGPGTRLTVL.

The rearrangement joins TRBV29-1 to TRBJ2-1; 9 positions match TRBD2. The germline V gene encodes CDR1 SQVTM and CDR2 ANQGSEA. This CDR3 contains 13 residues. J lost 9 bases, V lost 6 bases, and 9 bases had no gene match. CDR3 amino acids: CSVFWTSVGEQFF. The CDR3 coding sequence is TGCAGCGTCTTCTGGACTAGCGTTGGTGAGCAGTTCTTC.

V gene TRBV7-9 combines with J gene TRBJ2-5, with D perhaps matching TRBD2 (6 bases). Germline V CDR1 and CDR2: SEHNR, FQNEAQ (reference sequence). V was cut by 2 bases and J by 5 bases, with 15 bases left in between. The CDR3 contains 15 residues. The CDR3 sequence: CASSLTGTVWETQYF. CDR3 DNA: TGTGCCAGCAGCTTAACCGGGACTGTATGGGAGACCCAGTACTTC.

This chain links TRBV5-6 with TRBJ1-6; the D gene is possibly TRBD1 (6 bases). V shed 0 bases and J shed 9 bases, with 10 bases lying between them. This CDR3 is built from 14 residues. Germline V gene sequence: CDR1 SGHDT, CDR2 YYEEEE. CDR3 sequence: CASSLEQGGSPLHF. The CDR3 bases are TGTGCCAGCAGCTTGGAACAGGGTGGTTCACCCCTCCACTTT.

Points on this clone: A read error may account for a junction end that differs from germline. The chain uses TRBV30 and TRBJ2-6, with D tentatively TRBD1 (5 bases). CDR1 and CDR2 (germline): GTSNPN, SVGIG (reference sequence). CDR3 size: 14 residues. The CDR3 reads CAWSVVSGANGLTF. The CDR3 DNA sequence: TGTGCCTGGAGTGTAGTCTCTGGGGCCAACGGCCTGACTTTC.

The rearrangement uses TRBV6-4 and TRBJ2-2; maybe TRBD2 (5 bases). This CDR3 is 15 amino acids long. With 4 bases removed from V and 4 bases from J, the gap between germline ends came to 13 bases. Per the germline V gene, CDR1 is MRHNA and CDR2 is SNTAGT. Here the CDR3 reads CASSVSSEGTGELFF. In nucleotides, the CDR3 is TGTGCCAGCAGTGTCAGTAGCGAGGGCACCGGGGAGCTGTTTTTT.

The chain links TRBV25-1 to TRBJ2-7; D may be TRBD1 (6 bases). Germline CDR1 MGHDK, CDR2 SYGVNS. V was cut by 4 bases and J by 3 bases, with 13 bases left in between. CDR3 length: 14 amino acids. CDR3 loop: CASSGDRSNYEQYF. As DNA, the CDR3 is TGTGCCAGCAGTGGTGACAGGTCCAACTACGAGCAGTACTTC.

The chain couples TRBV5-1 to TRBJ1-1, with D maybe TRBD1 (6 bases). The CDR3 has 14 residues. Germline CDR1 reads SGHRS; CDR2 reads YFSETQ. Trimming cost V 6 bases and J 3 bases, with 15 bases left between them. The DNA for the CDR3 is TGCGCCAGCACCTCCGGGGACACCCACACTGAAGCTTTCTTT. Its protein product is CASTSGDTHTEAFF.

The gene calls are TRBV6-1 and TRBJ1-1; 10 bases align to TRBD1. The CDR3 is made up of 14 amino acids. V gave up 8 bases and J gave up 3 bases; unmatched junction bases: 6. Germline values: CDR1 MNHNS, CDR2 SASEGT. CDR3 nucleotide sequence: TGTGCCAGCCGACAGGGGGCGCCGGACACTGAAGCTTTCTTT. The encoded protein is CASRQGAPDTEAFF.

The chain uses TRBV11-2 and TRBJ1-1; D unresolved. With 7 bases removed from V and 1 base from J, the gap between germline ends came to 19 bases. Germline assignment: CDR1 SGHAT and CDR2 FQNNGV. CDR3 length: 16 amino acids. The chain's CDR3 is CASIQEGRTPNTEAFF. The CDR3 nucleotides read TGTGCCAGCATCCAGGAGGGTCGGACCCCGAACACTGAAGCTTTCTTT.

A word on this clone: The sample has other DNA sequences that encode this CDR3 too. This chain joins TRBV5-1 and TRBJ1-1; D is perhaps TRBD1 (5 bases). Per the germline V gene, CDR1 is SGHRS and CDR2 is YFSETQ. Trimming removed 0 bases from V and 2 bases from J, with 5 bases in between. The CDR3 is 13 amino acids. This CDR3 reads CASSLGGNTEAFF. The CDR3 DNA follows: TGCGCCAGCAGCTTGGGGGGCAACACTGAAGCTTTCTTT. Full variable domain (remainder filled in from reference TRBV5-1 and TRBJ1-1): KAGVTQTPRYLIKTRGQQVTLSCSPISGHRSVSWYQQTPGQGLQFLFEYFSETQRNKGNFPGRFSGRQFSNSRSEMNVSTLELGDSALYLCASSLGGNTEAFFGQGTRLTVV.

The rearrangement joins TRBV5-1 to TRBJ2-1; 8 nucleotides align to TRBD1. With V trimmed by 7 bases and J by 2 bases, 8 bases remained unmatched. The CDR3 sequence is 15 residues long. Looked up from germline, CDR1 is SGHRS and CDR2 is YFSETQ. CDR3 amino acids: CASRLQGAAYNEQFF. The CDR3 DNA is TGCGCCAGCCGACTCCAGGGGGCAGCCTACAATGAGCAGTTCTTC.

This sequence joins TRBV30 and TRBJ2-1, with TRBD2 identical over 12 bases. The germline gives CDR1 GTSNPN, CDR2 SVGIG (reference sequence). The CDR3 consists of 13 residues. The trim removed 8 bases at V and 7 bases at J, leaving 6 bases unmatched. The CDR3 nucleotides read TGTGCCCTAACTAGCGGGGGGCGGAATGAGCAGTTCTTC. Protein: CALTSGGRNEQFF.

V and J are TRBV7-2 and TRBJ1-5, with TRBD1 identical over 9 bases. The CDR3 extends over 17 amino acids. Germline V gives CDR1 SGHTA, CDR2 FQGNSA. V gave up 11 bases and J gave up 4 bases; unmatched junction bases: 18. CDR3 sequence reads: CAVERTGANGRNQPQHF. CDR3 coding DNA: TGTGCCGTCGAAAGGACAGGGGCGAACGGAAGGAATCAGCCCCAGCATTTT.